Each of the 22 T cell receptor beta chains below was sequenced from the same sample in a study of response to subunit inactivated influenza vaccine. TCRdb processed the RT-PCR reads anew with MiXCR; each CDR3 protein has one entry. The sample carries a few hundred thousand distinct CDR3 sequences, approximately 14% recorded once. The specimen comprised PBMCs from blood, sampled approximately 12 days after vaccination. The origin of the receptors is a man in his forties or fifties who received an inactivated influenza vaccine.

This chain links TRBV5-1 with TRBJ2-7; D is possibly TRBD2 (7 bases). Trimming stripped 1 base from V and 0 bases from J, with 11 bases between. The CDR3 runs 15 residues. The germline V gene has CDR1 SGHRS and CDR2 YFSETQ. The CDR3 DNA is TGCGCCAGCAGCTTGTTCGGGGGGCCCTCCTACGAGCAGTACTTC. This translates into CASSLFGGPSYEQYF.

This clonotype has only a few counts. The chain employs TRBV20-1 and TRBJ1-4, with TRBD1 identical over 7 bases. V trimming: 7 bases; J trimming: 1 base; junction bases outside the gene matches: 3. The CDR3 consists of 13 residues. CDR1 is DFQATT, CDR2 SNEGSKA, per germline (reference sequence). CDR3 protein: CSVRTGTNEKLFF. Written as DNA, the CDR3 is TGCAGTGTCAGGACAGGAACTAATGAAAAACTGTTTTTT.

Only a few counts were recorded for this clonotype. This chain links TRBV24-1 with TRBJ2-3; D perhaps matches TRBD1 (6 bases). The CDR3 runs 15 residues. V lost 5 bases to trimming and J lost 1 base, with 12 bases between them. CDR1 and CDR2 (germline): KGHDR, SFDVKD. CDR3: CATSVGGTGTDTQYF. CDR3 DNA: TGTGCCACCAGTGTAGGGGGAACTGGCACAGATACGCAGTATTTT.

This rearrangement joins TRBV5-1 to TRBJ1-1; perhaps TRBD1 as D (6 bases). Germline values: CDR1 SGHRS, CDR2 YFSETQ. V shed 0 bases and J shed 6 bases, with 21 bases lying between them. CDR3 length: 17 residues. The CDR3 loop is CASSLAGGRASSPEAFF. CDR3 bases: TGCGCCAGCAGCTTGGCGGGGGGCCGCGCTTCAAGCCCTGAAGCTTTCTTT.

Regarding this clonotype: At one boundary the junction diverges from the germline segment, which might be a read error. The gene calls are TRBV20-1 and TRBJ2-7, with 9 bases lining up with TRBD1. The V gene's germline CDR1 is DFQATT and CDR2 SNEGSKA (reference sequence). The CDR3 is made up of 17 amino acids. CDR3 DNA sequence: TGCTGTGCTAGAGATCCTCGACTAACCCACAGGGGGCTCGAGCAGTACTTC. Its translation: CCARDPRLTHRGLEQYF.

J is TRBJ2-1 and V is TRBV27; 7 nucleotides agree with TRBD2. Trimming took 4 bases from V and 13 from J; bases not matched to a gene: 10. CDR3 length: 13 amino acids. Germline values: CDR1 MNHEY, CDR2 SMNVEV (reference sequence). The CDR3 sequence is CASSSTPGLNQFF. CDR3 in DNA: TGTGCCAGCAGTTCGACCCCGGGACTAAATCAGTTCTTC.

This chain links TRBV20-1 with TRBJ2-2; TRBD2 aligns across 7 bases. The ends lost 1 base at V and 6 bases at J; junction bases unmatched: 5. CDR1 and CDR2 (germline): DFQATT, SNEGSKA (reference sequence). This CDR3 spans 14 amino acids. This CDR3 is CSARVEGGPGELFF. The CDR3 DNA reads TGCAGTGCTAGAGTTGAGGGAGGGCCCGGGGAGCTGTTTTTT.

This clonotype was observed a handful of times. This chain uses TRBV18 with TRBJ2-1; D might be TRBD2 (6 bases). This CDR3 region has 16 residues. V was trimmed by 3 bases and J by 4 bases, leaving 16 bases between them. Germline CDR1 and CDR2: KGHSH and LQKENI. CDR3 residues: CASSPPARGSYNEQFF. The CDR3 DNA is TGTGCCAGCTCACCCCCCGCCCGGGGGAGTTACAATGAGCAGTTCTTC.

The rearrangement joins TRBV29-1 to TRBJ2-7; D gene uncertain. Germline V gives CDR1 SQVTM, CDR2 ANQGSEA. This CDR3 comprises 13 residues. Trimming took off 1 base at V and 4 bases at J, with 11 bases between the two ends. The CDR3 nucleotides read TGCAGCGTTGAAGGGGTGAGAGGTTACGAGCAGTACTTC. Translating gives CSVEGVRGYEQYF.

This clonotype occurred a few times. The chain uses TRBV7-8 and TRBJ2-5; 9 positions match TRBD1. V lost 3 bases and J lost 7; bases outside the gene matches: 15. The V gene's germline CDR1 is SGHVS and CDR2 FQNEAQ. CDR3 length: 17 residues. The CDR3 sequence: CASSFGTGSQGAGTQYF. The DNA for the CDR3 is TGTGCCAGCAGCTTCGGGACAGGGTCCCAGGGGGCTGGGACCCAGTACTTC.

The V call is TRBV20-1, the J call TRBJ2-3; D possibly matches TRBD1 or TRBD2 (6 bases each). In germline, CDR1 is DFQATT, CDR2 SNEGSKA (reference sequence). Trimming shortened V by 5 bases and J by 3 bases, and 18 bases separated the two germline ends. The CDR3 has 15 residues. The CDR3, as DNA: TGCAGTGCTCTCGAATTCGGAGGGGGTACAGATACGCAGTATTTT. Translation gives CSALEFGGGTDTQYF.

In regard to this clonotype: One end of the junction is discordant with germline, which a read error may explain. The CDR3: CASSQDQSSGLYEQNF. CDR3 bases: TGCGCCAGCAGCCAAGATCAGTCTAGCGGACTCTACGAGCAGAACTTC. The chain combines TRBV4-1 with TRBJ2-7, with 7 bases matching TRBD2. CDR1 and CDR2 (germline): MGHRA, YSYEKL. CDR3 length: 16 amino acids.

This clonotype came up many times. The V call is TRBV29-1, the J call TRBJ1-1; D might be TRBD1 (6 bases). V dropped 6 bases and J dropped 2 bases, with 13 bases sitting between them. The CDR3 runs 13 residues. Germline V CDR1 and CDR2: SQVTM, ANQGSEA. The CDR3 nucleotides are TGCAGCGTCGCAGAACAGGGAAACACTGAAGCTTTCTTT. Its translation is CSVAEQGNTEAFF.

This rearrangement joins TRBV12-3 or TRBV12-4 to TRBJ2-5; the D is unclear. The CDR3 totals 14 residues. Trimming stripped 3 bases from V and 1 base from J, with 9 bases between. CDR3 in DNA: TGTGCCAGCAGTTTCTTCTCGGGCCAAGAGACCCAGTACTTC. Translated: CASSFFSGQETQYF.

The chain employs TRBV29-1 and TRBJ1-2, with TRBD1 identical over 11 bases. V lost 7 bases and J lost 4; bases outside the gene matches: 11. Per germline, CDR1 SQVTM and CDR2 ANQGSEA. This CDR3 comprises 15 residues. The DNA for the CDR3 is TGCAGCGCACAAGGACAGGGGGCGCGTTCCTATGGCTACACCTTC. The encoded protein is CSAQGQGARSYGYTF.

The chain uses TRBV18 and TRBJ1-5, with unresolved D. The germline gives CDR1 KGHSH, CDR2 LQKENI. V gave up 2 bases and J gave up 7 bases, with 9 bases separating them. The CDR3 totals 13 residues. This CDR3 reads CASSPGVEQPQHF. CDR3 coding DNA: TGTGCCAGCTCACCAGGGGTGGAACAGCCCCAGCATTTT.

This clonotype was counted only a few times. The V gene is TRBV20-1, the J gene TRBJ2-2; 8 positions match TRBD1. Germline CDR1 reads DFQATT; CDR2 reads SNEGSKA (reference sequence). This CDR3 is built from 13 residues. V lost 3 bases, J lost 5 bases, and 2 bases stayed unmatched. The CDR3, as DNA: TGCAGTGCTAGCAGGGGGCGTACCGGGGAGCTGTTTTTT. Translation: CSASRGRTGELFF.

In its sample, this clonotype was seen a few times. The DNA for the CDR3 is TGCGCCAGCAGCCCGGATGGATCAGGGTACCAGCCCCAGCATTTT. Translating gives CASSPDGSGYQPQHF. V usage is TRBV5-1 and J usage is TRBJ1-5; tentative D call: TRBD1 (5 bases). The CDR3 is 15 amino acids. V lost 4 bases to trimming and J lost 7 bases, with 18 bases between them. Germline V CDR1 and CDR2: SGHRS, YFSETQ.

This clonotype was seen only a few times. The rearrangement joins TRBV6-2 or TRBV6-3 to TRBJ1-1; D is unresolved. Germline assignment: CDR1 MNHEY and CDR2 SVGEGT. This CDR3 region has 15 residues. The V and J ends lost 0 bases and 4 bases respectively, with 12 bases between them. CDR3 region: CASSYSGLKATEAFF. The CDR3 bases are TGTGCCAGCAGTTACTCGGGGTTAAAGGCCACTGAAGCTTTCTTT.

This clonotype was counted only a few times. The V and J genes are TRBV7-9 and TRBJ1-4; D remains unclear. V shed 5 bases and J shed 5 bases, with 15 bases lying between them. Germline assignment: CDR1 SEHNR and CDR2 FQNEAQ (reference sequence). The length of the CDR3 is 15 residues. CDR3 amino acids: CASSPPVAGNEKLFF. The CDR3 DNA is TGTGCCAGCAGCCCCCCAGTGGCGGGAAATGAAAAACTGTTTTTT. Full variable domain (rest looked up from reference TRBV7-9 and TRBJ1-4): DTGVSQNPRHKITKRGQNVTFRCDPISEHNRLYWYRQTLGQGPEFLTYFQNEAQLEKSRLLSDRFSAERPKGSFSTLEIQRTEQGDSAMYLCASSPPVAGNEKLFFGSGTQLSVL.

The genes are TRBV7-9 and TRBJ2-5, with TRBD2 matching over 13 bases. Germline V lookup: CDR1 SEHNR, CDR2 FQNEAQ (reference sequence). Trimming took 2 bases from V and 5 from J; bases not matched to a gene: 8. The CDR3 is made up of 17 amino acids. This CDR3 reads CASSLSWTSGSSETQYF. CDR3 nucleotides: TGTGCCAGCAGCTTATCGTGGACTAGCGGGAGTTCGGAGACCCAGTACTTC.

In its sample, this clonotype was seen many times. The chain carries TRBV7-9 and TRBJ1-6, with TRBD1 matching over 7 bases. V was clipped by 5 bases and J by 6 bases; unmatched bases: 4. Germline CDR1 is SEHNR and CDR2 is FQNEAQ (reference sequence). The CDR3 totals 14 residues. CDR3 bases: TGTGCCAGCAGCCCCGGACAGGTTAATTCACCCCTCCACTTT. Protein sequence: CASSPGQVNSPLHF. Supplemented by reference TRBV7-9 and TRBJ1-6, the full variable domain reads DTGVSQNPRHKITKRGQNVTFRCDPISEHNRLYWYRQTLGQGPEFLTYFQNEAQLEKSRLLSDRFSAERPKGSFSTLEIQRTEQGDSAMYLCASSPGQVNSPLHFGNGTRLTVT.